This T cell receptor beta chain derives from a study of blood T cell repertoires in COVID-19. Germline loops: CDR1 DFQATT, CDR2 SNEGSKA (reference sequence). The V end lost 5 bases, the J end lost 2 bases, and 7 bases lay between the germline ends. This CDR3 spans 11 amino acids. Clones were sequenced by immunoSEQ multiplex PCR, and TCRdb holds only the in-frame ones, with some missing. The sample holds about 280,000 clones, 85% to 90% seen once. The rearrangement uses TRBV20-1 and TRBJ2-7; D is uncertain. Sequencing input: PBMCs or T cells enriched from blood (not recorded which). This clonotype was sampled from a woman aged 55-69 years in a cohort exposed to, infected with or recovered from COVID-19 (not recorded which). The CDR3 bases are TGCAGTGCTTGGAGCGCCTACGAGCAGTACTTC. Protein product: CSAWSAYEQYF.